What follows are 28 T cell receptor beta chains derived from one specimen sequenced in a study of blood T cell repertoires in COVID-19. Profiled with immunoSEQ multiplex PCR; TCRdb holds only in-frame clones, not every one. In the table there are about 140,000 clones, about 79% of which are singletons. What was sequenced was peripheral blood. The source is a man aged 60 to 75 with active or convalescent COVID-19.

The rearrangement joins TRBV2 to TRBJ2-2; D is unresolved. CDR1 and CDR2 from the germline V gene are SNHLY and FYNNEI. With 2 bases removed from V and 6 bases from J, the gap between germline ends came to 4 bases. The CDR3 contains 12 residues. The CDR3 region has the DNA TGTGCCAGCAGTGAATCGGCCGGGGAGCTGTTTTTT. It codes for CASSESAGELFF. The complete variable domain, with remaining parts taken from reference TRBV2 and TRBJ2-2, reads EPEVTQTPSHQVTQMGQEVILRCVPISNHLYFYWYRQILGQKVEFLVSFYNNEISEKSEIFDDQFSVERPDGSNFTLKIRSTKLEDSAMYFCASSESAGELFFGEGSRLTVL.

This clone showed up just once. The CDR3 region is CASSTRQGNQPQHF. The CDR3 DNA reads as TGTGCCAGTAGTACCCGACAGGGCAATCAGCCCCAGCATTTT. The chain combines TRBV19 with TRBJ1-5; D is perhaps TRBD1 (6 bases). Germline assignment: CDR1 LNHDA and CDR2 SQIVND (reference sequence). This CDR3 contains 14 residues. V dropped 4 bases and J dropped 2 bases, with 9 bases sitting between them.

V is TRBV19 and J is TRBJ2-2; 8 nucleotides align to TRBD1. Germline V gives CDR1 LNHDA, CDR2 SQIVND (reference sequence). This CDR3 region has 16 residues. The junction had 7 bases not matched to a gene; V was cut back by 5 bases and J by 2 bases. The CDR3 is CASSPGDRGNTGELFF. The CDR3 DNA sequence: TGTGCCAGTAGTCCCGGCGACAGGGGCAACACCGGGGAGCTGTTTTTT.

The chain uses TRBV2 and TRBJ1-5, with D uncertain. V lost 3 bases, J lost 3 bases, and 3 bases lay in between. The length of the CDR3 is 12 residues. Germline V CDR1 and CDR2: SNHLY, FYNNEI. Written as DNA, the CDR3 is TGTGCCAGCAGTGAGTACAATCAGCCCCAGCATTTT. Protein: CASSEYNQPQHF.

The rearrangement uses TRBV29-1 and TRBJ1-1; 7 positions match TRBD1. Germline assignment: CDR1 SQVTM and CDR2 ANQGSEA. The ends lost 6 bases at V and 1 base at J; junction bases unmatched: 5. This CDR3 is 13 amino acids long. The CDR3 sequence is CSVAGTENTEAFF. The CDR3 nucleotides are TGCAGCGTAGCTGGGACAGAGAACACTGAAGCTTTCTTT.

The chain is built from TRBV6-5 and TRBJ1-4; 9 bases align to TRBD1. The V and J ends lost 6 bases and 8 bases, in that order; junction bases with no gene match: 4. The CDR3 covers 13 residues. Germline CDR1 and CDR2: MNHEY and SVGAGI. CDR3 region: CASRGQGWEKLFF. In nucleotides, the CDR3 is TGTGCCAGCAGGGGACAGGGATGGGAAAAACTGTTTTTT.

The chain links TRBV3-1 (or the pseudogene TRBV3-2) to TRBJ1-5, with 10 nucleotides matching TRBD1. The CDR3 contains 15 residues. CDR1 and CDR2 from the germline V gene are LGHDT and YNNKEL (reference sequence). The junction had 6 bases not matched to a gene; V was cut back by 1 base and J by 9 bases. CDR3 bases: TGTGCCAGCAGCCAAGGGACAGGGGGTTTAGGGCCCCAGCATTTT. The encoded protein is CASSQGTGGLGPQHF.

The chain is built from TRBV7-8 and TRBJ1-2; D ambiguous. This CDR3 comprises 13 residues. Per germline, CDR1 SGHVS and CDR2 FQNEAQ. Trimming removed 1 base at V and 2 bases at J, with 5 bases between. For the CDR3, the DNA is TGTGCCAGCAGCTTAGTACAAAACTATGGCTACACCTTC. This encodes CASSLVQNYGYTF.

The chain's CDR3 is CASSYRVAQPQHF. CDR3 sequence (DNA): TGTGCCAGCAGTTACCGGGTCGCTCAGCCCCAGCATTTT. This sequence joins TRBV6-2 or TRBV6-3 and TRBJ1-5; D gene unclear. V lost 2 bases, J lost 6 bases, and 8 bases lay in between. The CDR3 length is 13 residues. Germline V gives CDR1 MNHEY, CDR2 SVGEGT.

The rearrangement links TRBV5-8 to TRBJ1-2, with 7 bases aligning to TRBD1. Germline V CDR1 and CDR2: SGHTS, YDEGEE. V shed 3 bases and J 5 bases; nucleotides not matched to a gene: 10. The CDR3 has 15 amino acids. The CDR3 is CASSYLEGQPYGYTF. The CDR3 coding sequence is TGTGCCAGCAGCTACTTAGAGGGACAGCCTTATGGCTACACCTTC.

The chain carries TRBV7-2 and TRBJ1-2; 9 nucleotides agree with TRBD1. This CDR3 has 15 residues. The trim removed 4 bases at V and 4 bases at J, leaving 7 bases unmatched. Germline CDR1 reads SGHTA; CDR2 reads FQGNSA. This chain's CDR3 is CASSSPGQGSYGYTF. DNA of the CDR3: TGTGCCAGCAGCTCCCCGGGACAGGGAAGCTATGGCTACACCTTC.

V is TRBV6-4 and J is TRBJ1-6; no clear D. The CDR3 covers 13 residues. Germline CDR1 MRHNA, CDR2 SNTAGT. V lost 4 bases to trimming and J lost 6 bases, with 7 bases between them. As DNA, the CDR3 is TGTGCCAGCAGTGCTCAGTCTAATTCACCCCTCCACTTT. Encoded protein: CASSAQSNSPLHF.

The chain combines TRBV28 with TRBJ2-5; maybe TRBD2 (5 bases). Trimming cost V 8 bases and J 2 bases, with 12 bases left between them. Germline CDR1 reads MDHEN; CDR2 reads SYDVKM. The CDR3 runs 13 residues. The CDR3 DNA is TGTGCCAGCTCGATCCCGGGACAAGAGACCCAGTACTTC. Protein: CASSIPGQETQYF.

This sequence joins TRBV7-9 and TRBJ2-7; 7 bases fit TRBD1. The CDR3 loop spans 14 amino acids. Germline assignment: CDR1 SEHNR and CDR2 FQNEAQ (reference sequence). The V and J ends lost 5 bases and 3 bases, in that order; junction bases with no gene match: 7. The CDR3: CASSHRGAVYEQYV. CDR3 nucleotide sequence: TGTGCCAGCAGCCACAGGGGCGCGGTCTACGAGCAGTACGTC.

The chain is built from TRBV4-3 and TRBJ1-2; TRBD1 is a possible D gene (6 bases). The CDR3 length is 16 residues. V gave up 0 bases and J gave up 6 bases, with 17 bases separating them. Germline CDR1 and CDR2: LGHNA and YSLEER. The CDR3 DNA sequence: TGCGCCAGCAGCCAAGATAATGGAAACAGGGCGGATGGCTACACCTTC. It codes for CASSQDNGNRADGYTF.

The rearrangement links TRBV5-4 to TRBJ2-2; 7 bases align to TRBD2. With 5 bases clipped from V and 4 bases from J, the junction kept 8 bases outside the gene matches. Germline lookup yields CDR1 SGHNT and CDR2 YYREEE (reference sequence). There are 15 residues in the CDR3. The CDR3 coding sequence is TGTGCCAGCAGTTGGGAGGGGCTCGGCACCGGGGAGCTGTTTTTT. Amino acid sequence: CASSWEGLGTGELFF.

V usage is TRBV4-1 and J usage is TRBJ1-1; 8 positions agree with TRBD1. V trimming: 5 bases; J trimming: 2 bases; junction bases outside the gene matches: 10. The CDR3 runs 16 residues. Looked up from germline, CDR1 is MGHRA and CDR2 is YSYEKL. CDR3 region: CASSFGRGPSNTEAFF. In DNA form, the CDR3 reads TGCGCCAGCAGCTTCGGCAGGGGGCCGTCTAACACTGAAGCTTTCTTT.

V and J are TRBV6-5 and TRBJ2-7, with 7 bases lining up with TRBD1. V shed 3 bases, J shed 6 bases, and the junction held 8 bases outside the gene matches. Germline V CDR1 and CDR2: MNHEY, SVGAGI. The CDR3 consists of 14 residues. This chain's CDR3 is CASSYTGDSPEQYF. In DNA, the CDR3 is TGTGCCAGCAGTTATACTGGGGACAGCCCCGAGCAGTACTTC.

The rearrangement joins TRBV24-1 to TRBJ2-1; D remains ambiguous. The CDR3 covers 14 residues. CDR1 and CDR2 from the germline V gene are KGHDR and SFDVKD. With 4 bases removed from V and 5 bases from J, the gap between germline ends came to 11 bases. The CDR3 DNA sequence: TGTGCCACCAGTGAAGCTAGTCTAAACAATGAGCAGTTCTTC. This translates into CATSEASLNNEQFF.

Only one count was recorded for this clone. The rearrangement uses TRBV3-1 (or the pseudogene TRBV3-2) and TRBJ1-1; possibly TRBD1 for D (5 bases). Looked up from germline, CDR1 is LGHDT and CDR2 is YNNKEL (reference sequence). Between the trimmed V and J ends, which lost 2 bases and 1 base, there was a span of 8 bases. This CDR3 has 14 amino acids. CDR3 sequence (DNA): TGTGCCAGCAGCCAACCGCAGGGGAACACTGAAGCTTTCTTT. This codes for CASSQPQGNTEAFF.

V gene TRBV11-2 combines with J gene TRBJ2-1; 9 bases map to TRBD2. Germline CDR1 SGHAT, CDR2 FQNNGV. The junction had 3 bases not matched to a gene; V was cut back by 1 base and J by 2 bases. The CDR3 has 16 residues. CDR3 sequence: CASSLVAGGPYNEQFF. CDR3 DNA: TGTGCCAGCAGCTTAGTGGCGGGAGGGCCCTACAATGAGCAGTTCTTC.

V usage is TRBV6-2 or TRBV6-3 and J usage is TRBJ1-1, with 7 bases that match TRBD1. The germline gives CDR1 MNHEY, CDR2 SVGEGT. The CDR3 is made up of 16 amino acids. The J segment lost 6 bases and the V segment lost 0 bases, leaving 10 bases of the junction unmatched. The CDR3 reads CASSYSPQGSVAEAFF. CDR3 nucleotides: TGTGCCAGCAGTTACTCTCCACAGGGGTCGGTCGCTGAAGCTTTCTTT.

The table lists this clone with a count of one. The chain joins TRBV7-2 to TRBJ1-4; 8 bases are a match to TRBD1. The CDR3 consists of 16 residues. CDR1 is SGHTA and CDR2 is FQGNSA in the germline V gene. The trim removed 3 bases at V and 5 bases at J, leaving 8 bases unmatched. CDR3 sequence reads: CASSLNLDRANEKLFF. CDR3 in DNA: TGTGCCAGCAGCTTGAACTTGGACAGGGCAAATGAAAAACTGTTTTTT.

The chain employs TRBV11-2 and TRBJ1-1; 7 positions match TRBD1. The germline CDR1 and CDR2 sequences are SGHAT and FQNNGV. V shed 5 bases, J shed 13 bases, and the junction held 7 bases outside the gene matches. CDR3 size: 11 residues. The CDR3 loop reads CASSMTGRGFF. DNA for the CDR3: TGTGCCAGCAGCATGACAGGGAGAGGTTTCTTT. Variable domain in full (rest from reference TRBV11-2 and TRBJ1-1): EAGVAQSPRYKIIEKRQSVAFWCNPISGHATLYWYQQILGQGPKLLIQFQNNGVVDDSQLPKDRFSAERLKGVDSTLKIQPAKLEDSAVYLCASSMTGRGFFGQGTRLTVV.

This clone was recorded once. The chain is built from TRBV9 and TRBJ2-5; 14 nucleotides match TRBD2. CDR3 length: 18 residues. The germline gives CDR1 SGDLS, CDR2 YYNGEE. J was trimmed by 2 bases and V by 3 bases; bases with no gene match: 9. The DNA of the CDR3 is TGTGCCAGCAGCGCCGGGACTAGCGGGGGCAAAAATCAAGAGACCCAGTACTTC. Its translation: CASSAGTSGGKNQETQYF.

This rearrangement joins TRBV7-2 to TRBJ2-5; 12 bases are shared with TRBD2. Germline values: CDR1 SGHTA, CDR2 FQGNSA. CDR3 length: 16 amino acids. Losses at the gene ends were 5 bases for V and 5 bases for J; bases not matched to a gene: 9. The CDR3 DNA is TGTGCCAGCAGCCTGAAGCTAGCGGGGGGGATCGAGACCCAGTACTTC. It yields the protein CASSLKLAGGIETQYF.

V usage is TRBV4-3 and J usage is TRBJ2-2; the match to TRBD2 covers 10 bases. The V gene's germline CDR1 is LGHNA and CDR2 YSLEER. The CDR3 is 15 residues long. V gave up 1 base and J gave up 4 bases; unmatched junction bases: 0. CDR3 sequence reads: CASSQGLAGTGELFF. The CDR3 DNA follows: TGCGCCAGCAGCCAAGGACTAGCGGGCACCGGGGAGCTGTTTTTT.

The rearrangement links TRBV7-9 to TRBJ2-1; no firm D call. Germline loops: CDR1 SEHNR, CDR2 FQNEAQ (reference sequence). This CDR3 region has 9 residues. V was cut by 9 bases and J by 15 bases, with 12 bases left in between. CDR3 region: CASEEMGFF. The CDR3 nucleotides are TGTGCCAGTGAGGAGATGGGGTTCTTC.